The sequence of this TCR beta chain was determined in a study of T cell responses to AZD1222 COVID-19 vaccine. Study-wide results and limits: The reported proportion of spike-specific TCRs targeting unmutated variant regions was nearly half. It was only a handful of AZD1222 recipients who were seropositive at baseline. Among the donors, most were white British and more were female, and clonal diversity was possibly underestimated.

There are a few counts of this clone. Its antigen is unknown. Clones were sequenced by immunoSEQ multiplex PCR, and TCRdb holds only the in-frame ones, with some missing. The sample yields 140,000 or so clones, more than 75% seen once. This TCR was recovered from an adult who received the AZD1222 COVID-19 vaccine. The specimen was peripheral blood, collected 28 days after the second AZD1222 dose.

The CDR3 DNA sequence: TGTGCCAGCAGCTCGGGGTCGAACAAGAGCGGCTACACCTTC. Protein: CASSSGSNKSGYTF. The chain carries TRBV7-9 and TRBJ1-2; no firm D call. This CDR3 comprises 14 residues. CDR1 is SEHNR, CDR2 FQNEAQ, per germline (reference sequence). V was shortened by 4 bases and J by 8 bases, with 17 bases between the two germline ends.